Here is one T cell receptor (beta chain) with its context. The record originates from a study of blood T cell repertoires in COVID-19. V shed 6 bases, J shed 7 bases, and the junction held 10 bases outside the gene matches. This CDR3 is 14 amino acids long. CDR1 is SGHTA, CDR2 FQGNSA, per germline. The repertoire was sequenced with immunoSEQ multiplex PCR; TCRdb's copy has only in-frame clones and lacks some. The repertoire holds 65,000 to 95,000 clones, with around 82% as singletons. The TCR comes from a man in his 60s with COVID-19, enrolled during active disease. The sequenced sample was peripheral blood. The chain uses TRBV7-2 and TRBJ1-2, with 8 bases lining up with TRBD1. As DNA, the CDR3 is TGTGCCAGCAGTCTCCAGGGGGCTTCATCTGGCTACACCTTC. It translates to CASSLQGASSGYTF.